Below, 29 T cell receptor beta chains from the same sample are listed, as sequenced in a study of blood T cell repertoires in COVID-19. The assay was immunoSEQ multiplex PCR, and TCRdb's table has in-frame clones only and misses some. The profile covers approximately 350,000 clones, with roughly nine tenths appearing a single time and over 0.95% taken by the ten largest. Source material: PBMCs or T cells enriched from blood (not recorded which). Receptors originate from a man between 18 and 35 years old who had recovered from COVID-19.

CDR3 nucleotides: TGTGCCAGCAGCTTACTGGCGGGAGGCATAACAGATACGCAGTATTTT. It specifies CASSLLAGGITDTQYF. The V gene is TRBV7-2, the J gene TRBJ2-3, with 8 positions matching TRBD2. Per the germline V gene, CDR1 is SGHTA and CDR2 is FQGNSA. This CDR3 is 16 amino acids long. V trimming: 2 bases; J trimming: 3 bases; junction bases outside the gene matches: 7.

The chain recombines TRBV5-1 with TRBJ2-7; 15 nucleotides align to TRBD2. The CDR3 is 16 residues long. CDR1 is SGHRS and CDR2 is YFSETQ in the germline V gene. V shed 4 bases, J shed 5 bases, and the junction held 7 bases outside the gene matches. CDR3 sequence reads: CASSTGLAGGTDEQYF. CDR3 bases: TGCGCCAGCAGCACCGGACTAGCGGGGGGGACCGACGAGCAGTACTTC.

This clone was counted between two and nine times. The V gene is TRBV4-1, the J gene TRBJ1-2; TRBD1 matches 7 bases. Germline CDR1 MGHRA, CDR2 YSYEKL. CDR3 length: 14 residues. Losses at the gene ends were 2 bases for V and 4 bases for J; bases not matched to a gene: 4. CDR3 bases: TGCGCCAGCAGCCAAAACGGACAGGCCTATGGCTACACCTTC. The encoded protein is CASSQNGQAYGYTF.

The chain combines TRBV7-2 with TRBJ2-7; 10 bases are shared with TRBD2. Germline-derived CDR1 and CDR2 are SGHTA and FQGNSA. There are 14 residues in the CDR3. J lost 7 bases, V lost 5 bases, and 8 bases had no gene match. The CDR3 nucleotides read TGTGCCAGCAGCCCAGGAGCGGGGGGGCGGGAGCAGTACTTC. Translated: CASSPGAGGREQYF.

The J gene is TRBJ1-5, the V gene TRBV28; 8 bases map to TRBD1. CDR1 and CDR2 from the germline V gene are MDHEN and SYDVKM. There are 15 residues in the CDR3. V shed 7 bases, J shed 1 base, and the junction held 6 bases outside the gene matches. The DNA for the CDR3 is TGTGCCAGCACCTCAACAGGGGGAAGCAATCAGCCCCAGCATTTT. Protein sequence: CASTSTGGSNQPQHF.

V usage is TRBV5-1 and J usage is TRBJ2-7, with D maybe TRBD1 (7 bases). This CDR3 contains 15 residues. Germline CDR1 reads SGHRS; CDR2 reads YFSETQ. V was cut by 2 bases and J by 3 bases, with 15 bases left in between. The CDR3 spells CASSFNQGGSYEQYF. The CDR3 DNA reads TGCGCCAGCAGCTTCAATCAGGGGGGTAGCTACGAGCAGTACTTC.

This clone was detected only once. The rearrangement joins TRBV5-1 to TRBJ2-5; possible D gene TRBD2, 6 bases. V was pared by 1 base and J by 2 bases, with 15 bases between. Germline V lookup: CDR1 SGHRS, CDR2 YFSETQ. CDR3 size: 16 residues. In nucleotides, the CDR3 is TGCGCCAGCAGCTTGATCTGGGGGGATCCACAAGAGACCCAGTACTTC. It encodes CASSLIWGDPQETQYF.

The chain employs TRBV5-4 and TRBJ2-1, with 13 nucleotides matching TRBD2. V lost 5 bases, J lost 9 bases, and 14 bases stayed unmatched. In germline, CDR1 is SGHNT, CDR2 YYREEE (reference sequence). CDR3 length equals 17 residues. The DNA for the CDR3 is TGTGCCAGCAGGCGAGCTTCCGGGACTAGCGGGAAGGGTGAGCAGTTCTTC. As protein: CASRRASGTSGKGEQFF. The full variable domain, rest sourced from reference TRBV5-4 and TRBJ2-1, is ETGVTQSPTHLIKTRGQQVTLRCSSQSGHNTVSWYQQALGQGPQFIFQYYREEENGRGNFPPRFSGLQFPNYSSELNVNALELDDSALYLCASRRASGTSGKGEQFFGPGTRLTVL.

The chain is built from TRBV7-9 and TRBJ2-1; maybe TRBD1 (5 bases). The CDR3 is 13 residues long. The germline V gene encodes CDR1 SEHNR and CDR2 FQNEAQ (reference sequence). V dropped 8 bases and J dropped 2 bases, with 10 bases sitting between them. The CDR3 nucleotides are TGTGCCAGCCCAGGGCATACCTACAATGAGCAGTTCTTC. Residues: CASPGHTYNEQFF.

This clone was observed once. This sequence joins TRBV28 and TRBJ2-3; 12 nucleotides align to TRBD2. CDR1 and CDR2 (germline): MDHEN, SYDVKM. V lost 5 bases and J lost 2; bases outside the gene matches: 23. The CDR3 spans 22 residues. CDR3 protein: CASSPSLWTSGNSYTSTDTQYF. CDR3 coding DNA: TGTGCCAGCAGTCCTTCCCTATGGACTAGCGGGAACTCCTATACTTCCACAGATACGCAGTATTTT.

The chain is built from TRBV28 and TRBJ2-7, with TRBD1 as a possible D gene (7 bases). V was clipped by 5 bases and J by 3 bases, with 20 bases between them. From germline, CDR1 is MDHEN and CDR2 SYDVKM. CDR3 length: 16 residues. The CDR3, as DNA: TGTGCCAGCAGTCCCCAAGGGGGCAGGGGGGACTACGAGCAGTACTTC. Amino acids: CASSPQGGRGDYEQYF.

V and J are TRBV21-1 and TRBJ2-4; the DNA was not used to check the table's D call, TRBD2. TRBV21-1 is marked as a pseudogene. The CDR3 totals 16 residues. The chain's CDR3 is CASSKGRFPAKNIQYF. The CDR3 region has the DNA TGTGCCAGCAGTAAGGGGAGGTTTCCGGCCAAAAACATTCAGTACTTC.

The DNA for the CDR3 is TGTGCCAGCAGGCCTAGCGGGAGAGACTTCTTC. Translation: CASRPSGRDFF. The V gene is TRBV7-9, the J gene TRBJ2-1; TRBD2 agrees at 10 bases. V dropped 6 bases and J dropped 16; count of bases not matched to a gene: 6. This CDR3 contains 11 residues. CDR1 and CDR2 (germline): SEHNR, FQNEAQ (reference sequence).

This clone was recorded only once. The V and J genes are TRBV5-1 and TRBJ2-1, with 8 positions matching TRBD2. The germline CDR1 and CDR2 sequences are SGHRS and YFSETQ. V lost 0 bases and J lost 4; bases outside the gene matches: 6. The CDR3 has 16 residues. In DNA, the CDR3 is TGCGCCAGCAGCTTGGTAGGAACTAGCGGATACAATGAGCAGTTCTTC. Translating it yields CASSLVGTSGYNEQFF. Supplemented by reference TRBV5-1 and TRBJ2-1, the full variable domain reads KAGVTQTPRYLIKTRGQQVTLSCSPISGHRSVSWYQQTPGQGLQFLFEYFSETQRNKGNFPGRFSGRQFSNSRSEMNVSTLELGDSALYLCASSLVGTSGYNEQFFGPGTRLTVL.

This chain connects TRBV9 to TRBJ1-1; TRBD1 agrees at 8 bases. The length of the CDR3 is 14 residues. Germline values: CDR1 SGDLS, CDR2 YYNGEE. The V gene end was trimmed by 6 bases and the J gene end by 1 base; junction bases not matched to a gene: 5. The CDR3 DNA is TGTGCCAGCACCCAAGGACAGGGGAACACTGAAGCTTTCTTT. This translates into CASTQGQGNTEAFF.

V usage is TRBV23-1 and J usage is TRBJ1-5, with D unclear. TRBV23-1 is recorded as an ORF, its role being uncertain. Trimming stripped 4 bases from V and 4 bases from J, with 17 bases between. The CDR3 runs 16 residues. The CDR3: CASSPSTGSGNQPQHF. The CDR3 DNA sequence: TGCGCCAGCAGTCCCAGTACGGGGAGTGGGAATCAGCCCCAGCATTTT.

V and J are TRBV5-1 and TRBJ1-2, with D unresolved. The CDR3 spans 12 residues. Germline CDR1 reads SGHRS; CDR2 reads YFSETQ. The V gene lost 7 bases and the J gene lost 12 bases, with 19 bases spanning the gap. The CDR3 region is CASGGETSPHTF. The CDR3 nucleotides read TGCGCCAGCGGAGGAGAGACTTCTCCCCACACCTTC.

The V call is TRBV10-3, the J call TRBJ1-4; a weak D match, TRBD1 (5 bases). CDR3 length equals 13 residues. CDR1 is ENHRY and CDR2 is SYGVKD in the germline V gene. For the CDR3, the DNA is TGTGCAAGTGGGGCGAAAACTAATGAAAAACTGTTTTTT. Its translation: CASGAKTNEKLFF.

The chain recombines TRBV2 with TRBJ2-1, with D tentatively TRBD2 (6 bases). V was pared by 7 bases and J by 0 bases, with 10 bases between. The CDR3 totals 14 residues. In germline, CDR1 is SNHLY, CDR2 FYNNEI. The DNA of the CDR3 is TGTGCCAGCAACGGGGGATACTCCTACAATGAGCAGTTCTTC. It codes for CASNGGYSYNEQFF. Complete variable domain (other parts from reference TRBV2 and TRBJ2-1): EPEVTQTPSHQVTQMGQEVILRCVPISNHLYFYWYRQILGQKVEFLVSFYNNEISEKSEIFDDQFSVERPDGSNFTLKIRSTKLEDSAMYFCASNGGYSYNEQFFGPGTRLTVL.

This chain joins TRBV9 and TRBJ2-5; tentatively, D is TRBD2 (5 bases). V lost 4 bases and J 0 bases, leaving 13 bases between the germline ends. Germline CDR1 is SGDLS and CDR2 is YYNGEE. There are 15 residues in the CDR3. CDR3 protein: CASSILGMYQETQYF. The CDR3 region has the DNA TGTGCCAGCAGCATCCTCGGGATGTACCAAGAGACCCAGTACTTC.

J is TRBJ1-1 and V is TRBV28; maybe TRBD1 (5 bases). CDR1 is MDHEN, CDR2 SYDVKM, per germline. The CDR3 has 12 amino acids. Trimming shortened V by 3 bases and J by 11 bases, and 13 bases separated the two germline ends. The CDR3 DNA is TGTGCCAGCAGTTTTTCAGGGCGGCCGGCTTTCTTT. It encodes CASSFSGRPAFF.

The chain carries TRBV4-3 and TRBJ2-1, with TRBD1 matching over 10 bases. Germline loops: CDR1 LGHNA, CDR2 YSLEER. The CDR3 extends over 16 amino acids. The V segment lost 4 bases and the J segment 8 bases; nucleotides outside the gene matches: 11. CDR3 sequence (DNA): TGCGCCAGCAGCCCGTGGGGGACAGGGGATCTCGATGAGCAGTTCTTC. Protein sequence: CASSPWGTGDLDEQFF.

The chain joins TRBV7-2 to TRBJ2-1; TRBD2 matches at 9 bases. Germline CDR1 reads SGHTA; CDR2 reads FQGNSA. CDR3 length equals 16 residues. Germline trimming cut 2 bases from V and 6 bases from J; bases unmatched to any gene: 8. The CDR3 coding sequence is TGTGCCAGCAGCTTACTGTTAGCGGGAGCGTTCAATGAGCAGTTCTTC. Translating gives CASSLLLAGAFNEQFF. Filled out from reference TRBV7-2 and TRBJ2-1, the complete variable domain reads GAGVSQSPSNKVTEKGKDVELRCDPISGHTALYWYRQSLGQGLEFLIYFQGNSAPDKSGLPSDRFSAERTGGSVSTLTIQRTQQEDSAVYLCASSLLLAGAFNEQFFGPGTRLTVL.

The table lists this clone with a few counts. V is TRBV5-6 and J is TRBJ2-3; D is uncertain. Trimming left V 4 bases short and J 3 bases short, with 9 bases between. This CDR3 region has 13 residues. Germline CDR1 and CDR2: SGHDT and YYEEEE. The CDR3 here is CASSLRTTDTQYF. The CDR3 DNA follows: TGTGCCAGCAGCCTAAGAACTACAGATACGCAGTATTTT.

This chain links TRBV7-6 with TRBJ2-5; the D gene is possibly TRBD1 (6 bases). Trimming pared 1 base from V and 5 bases from J, leaving 11 bases between. Germline lookup yields CDR1 SGHVS and CDR2 FNYEAQ. The CDR3 is 14 residues long. In DNA form, the CDR3 reads TGTGCCAGCAGCTTAGGCCCAGGGGCGGAGACCCAGTACTTC. Translating gives CASSLGPGAETQYF.

The chain combines TRBV10-3 with TRBJ2-5; no clear D gene. Trimming left V 3 bases short and J 1 base short, with 6 bases between. Germline V gives CDR1 ENHRY, CDR2 SYGVKD. The CDR3 consists of 13 residues. CDR3 sequence reads: CAISDLAQETQYF. DNA of the CDR3: TGTGCCATCAGTGACTTAGCCCAAGAGACCCAGTACTTC.

The chain uses TRBV30 and TRBJ1-5, with 8 bases matching TRBD1. In germline, CDR1 is GTSNPN, CDR2 SVGIG (reference sequence). This CDR3 region has 13 residues. V gave up 2 bases and J gave up 4 bases; unmatched junction bases: 1. CDR3 protein: CAWSRTGNQPQHF. The CDR3 bases are TGTGCCTGGAGTCGGACAGGGAATCAGCCCCAGCATTTT.

The chain combines TRBV18 with TRBJ1-2; 9 nucleotides agree with TRBD1. This CDR3 has 14 amino acids. Germline assignment: CDR1 KGHSH and CDR2 LQKENI. V dropped 3 bases and J dropped 6; count of bases not matched to a gene: 5. The CDR3 DNA reads TGTGCCAGCTCACCTGGACAGGGGACGAATGGCTACACCTTC. It specifies CASSPGQGTNGYTF. The full variable domain, with the rest looked up from reference TRBV18 and TRBJ1-2, is NAGVMQNPRHLVRRRGQEARLRCSPMKGHSHVYWYRQLPEEGLKFMVYLQKENIIDESGMPKERFSAEFPKEGPSILRIQQVVRGDSAAYFCASSPGQGTNGYTFGSGTRLTVV.

The genes are TRBV7-6 and TRBJ1-3; 7 positions agree with TRBD1. The CDR3 has 17 residues. Germline values: CDR1 SGHVS, CDR2 FNYEAQ. Unmatched junction bases numbered 7, after V lost 1 base and J lost 1 base. CDR3 DNA: TGTGCCAGCAGCTTAGTTTACAGGGGTAGTTCTGGAAACACCATATATTTT. Translating it yields CASSLVYRGSSGNTIYF.